This TCR beta chain was retrieved from a study of blood T cell repertoires in COVID-19. The wider study: Collection of acute and convalescent COVID-19 samples took place in the United States, Italy and Spain. T cells, B-cell-depleted T cells, or PBMCs provided the cDNA or gDNA that served as material.

The authors' processing: Nucleated cell counts were estimated from reference gene primer amplification. Here immunoSEQ multiplex PCR was the method, and the copy in TCRdb shows in-frame clones only, minus some. Clonal size and the V and J genes are those of that table, whereas D and trimming came from the DNA. The profile shows roughly 230,000 clones, approximately 80% of them singletons. CDR1 is SGHNT, CDR2 YENEEA, per germline. The length of the CDR3 is 16 residues. V lost 5 bases and J lost 5; bases outside the gene matches: 12. This chain joins TRBV11-3 and TRBJ1-5; 7 nucleotides align to TRBD1. Sequencing was carried out using peripheral blood. This TCR was recovered from a woman in her fifties or sixties with acute or convalescent COVID-19. The chain's CDR3 is CASSALPSDRDQPQHF. The CDR3 bases are TGTGCCAGCAGCGCCCTCCCCTCCGACAGGGATCAGCCCCAGCATTTT.